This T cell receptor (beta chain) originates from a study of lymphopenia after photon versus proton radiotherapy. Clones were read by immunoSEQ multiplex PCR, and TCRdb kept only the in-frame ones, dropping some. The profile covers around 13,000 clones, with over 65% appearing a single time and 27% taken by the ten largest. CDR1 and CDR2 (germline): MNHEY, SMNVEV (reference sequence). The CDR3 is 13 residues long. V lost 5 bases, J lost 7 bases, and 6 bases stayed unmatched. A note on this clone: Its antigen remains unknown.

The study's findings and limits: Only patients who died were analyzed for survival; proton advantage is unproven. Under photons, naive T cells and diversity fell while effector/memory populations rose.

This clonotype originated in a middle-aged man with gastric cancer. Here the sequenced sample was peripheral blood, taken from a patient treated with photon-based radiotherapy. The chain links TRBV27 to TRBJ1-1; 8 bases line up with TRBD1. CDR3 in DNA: TGTGCCAGCAGTATGGGGACAGGAAGTGAAGCTTTCTTT. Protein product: CASSMGTGSEAFF.